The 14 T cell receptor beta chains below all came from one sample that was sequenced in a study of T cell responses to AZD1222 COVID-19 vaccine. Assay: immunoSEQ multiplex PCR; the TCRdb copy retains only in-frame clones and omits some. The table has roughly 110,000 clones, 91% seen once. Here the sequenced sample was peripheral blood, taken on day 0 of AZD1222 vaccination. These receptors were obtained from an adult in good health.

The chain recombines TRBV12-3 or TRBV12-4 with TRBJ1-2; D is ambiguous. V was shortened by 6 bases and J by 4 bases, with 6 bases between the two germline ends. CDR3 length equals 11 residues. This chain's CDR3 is CASRAGYGYTF. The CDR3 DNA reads TGTGCCAGCAGAGCAGGCTATGGCTACACCTTC.

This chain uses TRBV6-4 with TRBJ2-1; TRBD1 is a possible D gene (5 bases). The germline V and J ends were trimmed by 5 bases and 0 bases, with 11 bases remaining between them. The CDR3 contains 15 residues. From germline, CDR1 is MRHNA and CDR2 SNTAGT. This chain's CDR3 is CASSPDSRSYNEQFF. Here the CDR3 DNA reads TGTGCCAGCAGTCCAGACAGTCGCTCCTACAATGAGCAGTTCTTC.

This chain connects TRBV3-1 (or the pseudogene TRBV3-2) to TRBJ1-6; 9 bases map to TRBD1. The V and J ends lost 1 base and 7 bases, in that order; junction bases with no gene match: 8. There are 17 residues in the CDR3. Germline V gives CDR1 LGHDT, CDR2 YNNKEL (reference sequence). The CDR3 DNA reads TGTGCCAGCAGCCAAGGGGGACAGGGATCGTGGAATTCACCCCTCCACTTT. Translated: CASSQGGQGSWNSPLHF.

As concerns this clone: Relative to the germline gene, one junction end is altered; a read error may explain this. Here the CDR3 reads CASSSDNTGSVFF. Here the CDR3 DNA reads TGTGCTAGCAGCTCAGATAATACAGGTTCCGTATTCTTT. The V gene is TRBV7-7, the J gene TRBJ1-1; D possibly corresponds to TRBD1 (5 bases). The CDR3 sequence is 13 residues long. Germline V gene lookup returns CDR1 SSHAT and CDR2 FNYEAQ (reference sequence).

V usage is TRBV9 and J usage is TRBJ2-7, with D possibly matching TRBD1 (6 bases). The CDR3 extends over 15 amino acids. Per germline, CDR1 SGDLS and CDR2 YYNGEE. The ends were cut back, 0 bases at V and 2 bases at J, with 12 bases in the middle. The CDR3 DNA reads TGTGCCAGCAGCGTAGCAGGGGCAACGGCCTACGAGCAGTACTTC. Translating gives CASSVAGATAYEQYF.

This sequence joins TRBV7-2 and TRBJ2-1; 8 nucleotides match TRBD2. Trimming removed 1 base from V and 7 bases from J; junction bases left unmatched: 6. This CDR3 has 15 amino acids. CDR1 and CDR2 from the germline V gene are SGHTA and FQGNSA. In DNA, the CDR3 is TGTGCCAGCAGCTTAGTGTTTGCGGGGGGAAATGAGCAGTTCTTC. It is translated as CASSLVFAGGNEQFF.

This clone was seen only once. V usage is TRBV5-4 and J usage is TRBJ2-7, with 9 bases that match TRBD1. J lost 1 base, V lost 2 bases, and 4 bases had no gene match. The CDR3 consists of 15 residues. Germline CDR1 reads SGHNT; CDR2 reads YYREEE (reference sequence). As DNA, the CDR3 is TGTGCCAGCAGCTTAGGGACAGGGATTTCCTACGAGCAGTACTTC. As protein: CASSLGTGISYEQYF.

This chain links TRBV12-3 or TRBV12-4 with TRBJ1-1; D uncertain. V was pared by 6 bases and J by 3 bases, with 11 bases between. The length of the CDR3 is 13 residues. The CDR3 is CASSRRLDTEAFF. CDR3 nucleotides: TGTGCCAGCAGCCGACGATTGGACACTGAAGCTTTCTTT.

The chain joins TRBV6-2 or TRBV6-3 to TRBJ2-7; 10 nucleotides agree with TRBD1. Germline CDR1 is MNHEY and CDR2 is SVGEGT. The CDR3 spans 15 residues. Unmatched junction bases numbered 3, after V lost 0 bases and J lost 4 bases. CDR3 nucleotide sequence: TGTGCCAGCAGTTACTCGAGGGACAGGGGTTACGAGCAGTACTTC. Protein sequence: CASSYSRDRGYEQYF.

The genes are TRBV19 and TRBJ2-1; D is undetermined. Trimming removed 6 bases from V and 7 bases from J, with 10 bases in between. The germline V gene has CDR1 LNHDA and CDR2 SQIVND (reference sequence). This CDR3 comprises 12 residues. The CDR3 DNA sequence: TGTGCCAGTAGCGGCGGTCTTAATGAGCAGTTCTTC. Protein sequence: CASSGGLNEQFF.

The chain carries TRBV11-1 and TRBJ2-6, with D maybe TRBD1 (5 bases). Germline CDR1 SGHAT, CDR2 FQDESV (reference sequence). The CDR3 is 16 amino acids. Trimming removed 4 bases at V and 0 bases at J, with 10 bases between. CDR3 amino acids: CASSWGAYSGANVLTF. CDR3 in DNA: TGTGCCAGCAGCTGGGGCGCATACTCTGGGGCCAACGTCCTGACTTTC.

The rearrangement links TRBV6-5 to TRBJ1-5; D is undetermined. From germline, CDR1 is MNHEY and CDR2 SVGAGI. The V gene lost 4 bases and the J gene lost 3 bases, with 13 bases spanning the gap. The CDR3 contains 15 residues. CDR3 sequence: CASSSATSFNQPQHF. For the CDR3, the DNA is TGTGCCAGCAGTTCCGCCACGTCCTTCAATCAGCCCCAGCATTTT.

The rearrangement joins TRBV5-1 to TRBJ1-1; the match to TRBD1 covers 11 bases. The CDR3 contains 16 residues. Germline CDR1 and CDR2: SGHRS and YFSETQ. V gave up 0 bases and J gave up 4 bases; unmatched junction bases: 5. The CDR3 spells CASSLAGTGGVTEAFF. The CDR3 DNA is TGCGCCAGCAGCTTGGCCGGGACAGGGGGTGTCACTGAAGCTTTCTTT.

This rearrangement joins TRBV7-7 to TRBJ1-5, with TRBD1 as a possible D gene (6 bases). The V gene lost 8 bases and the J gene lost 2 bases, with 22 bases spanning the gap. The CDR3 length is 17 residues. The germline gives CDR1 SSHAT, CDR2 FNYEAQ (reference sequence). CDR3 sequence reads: CASPRREGVVGNQPQHF. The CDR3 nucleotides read TGTGCCAGCCCCCGGAGGGAGGGGGTGGTAGGCAATCAGCCCCAGCATTTT.